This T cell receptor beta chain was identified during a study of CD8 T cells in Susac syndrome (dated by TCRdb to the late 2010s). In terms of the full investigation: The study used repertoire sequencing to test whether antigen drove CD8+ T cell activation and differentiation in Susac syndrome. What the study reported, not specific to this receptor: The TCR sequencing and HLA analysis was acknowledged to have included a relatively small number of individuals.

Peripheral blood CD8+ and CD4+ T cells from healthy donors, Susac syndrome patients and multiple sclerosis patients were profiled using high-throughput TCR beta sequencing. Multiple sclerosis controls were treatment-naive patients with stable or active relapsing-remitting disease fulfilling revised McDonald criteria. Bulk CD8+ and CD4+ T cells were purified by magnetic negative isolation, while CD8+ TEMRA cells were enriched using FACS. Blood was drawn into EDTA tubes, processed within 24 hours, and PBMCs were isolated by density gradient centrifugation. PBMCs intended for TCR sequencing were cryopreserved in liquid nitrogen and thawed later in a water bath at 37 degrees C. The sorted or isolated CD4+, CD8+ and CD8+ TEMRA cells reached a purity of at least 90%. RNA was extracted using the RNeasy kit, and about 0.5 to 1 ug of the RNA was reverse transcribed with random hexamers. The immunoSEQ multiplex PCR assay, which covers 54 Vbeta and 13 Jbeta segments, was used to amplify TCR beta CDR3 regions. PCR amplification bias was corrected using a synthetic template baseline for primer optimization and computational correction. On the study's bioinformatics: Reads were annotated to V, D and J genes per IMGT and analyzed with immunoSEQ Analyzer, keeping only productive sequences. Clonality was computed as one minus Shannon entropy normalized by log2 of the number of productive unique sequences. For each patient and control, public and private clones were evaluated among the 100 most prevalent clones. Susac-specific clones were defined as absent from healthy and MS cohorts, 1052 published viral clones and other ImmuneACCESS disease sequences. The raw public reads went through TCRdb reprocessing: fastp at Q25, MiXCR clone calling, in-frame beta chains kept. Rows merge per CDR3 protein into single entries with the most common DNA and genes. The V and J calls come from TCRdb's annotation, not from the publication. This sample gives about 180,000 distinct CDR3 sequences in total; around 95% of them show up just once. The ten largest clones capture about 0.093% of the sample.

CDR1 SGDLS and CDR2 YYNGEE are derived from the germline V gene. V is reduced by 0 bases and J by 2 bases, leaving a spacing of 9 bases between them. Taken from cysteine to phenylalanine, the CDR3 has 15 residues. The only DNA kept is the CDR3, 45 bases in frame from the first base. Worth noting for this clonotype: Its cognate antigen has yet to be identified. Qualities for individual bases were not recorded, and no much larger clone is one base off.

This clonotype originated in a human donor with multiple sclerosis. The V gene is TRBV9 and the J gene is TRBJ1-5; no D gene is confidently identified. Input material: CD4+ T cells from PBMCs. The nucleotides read TGTGCCAGCAGCGTAGGTGCTGGGGGCAATCAGCCCCAGCATTTT. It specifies CASSVGAGGNQPQHF. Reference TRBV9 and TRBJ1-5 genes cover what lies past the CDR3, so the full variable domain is DSGVTQTPKHLITATGQRVTLRCSPRSGDLSVYWYQQSLDQGLQFLIQYYNGEERAKGNILERFSAQQFPDLHSELNLSSLELGDSALYFCASSVGAGGNQPQHFGDGTRLSIL.